Given below is one T cell receptor beta chain in context. The sample comes from a study of T cell changes during pregnancy in multiple sclerosis. TCRdb keeps only in-frame clones here, not all; method: immunoSEQ multiplex PCR. In the table there are around 62,000 clones, 93% of which are singletons. Trimming cost V 3 bases and J 4 bases, with 10 bases left between them. This CDR3 comprises 14 residues. Germline V gene data show CDR1 as MNHEY and CDR2 as SMNVEV (reference sequence). The chain uses TRBV27 and TRBJ2-1, with D possibly matching TRBD2 (6 bases). The sequences come from CD8+ T cells from peripheral blood mononuclear cells, collected in the second trimester of pregnancy. The receptor was derived from a female donor with multiple sclerosis, enrolled in a pregnancy study. The CDR3 sequence: CASSFRDSYNEQFF. CDR3 in DNA: TGTGCCAGCAGTTTCCGGGACTCTTACAATGAGCAGTTCTTC.